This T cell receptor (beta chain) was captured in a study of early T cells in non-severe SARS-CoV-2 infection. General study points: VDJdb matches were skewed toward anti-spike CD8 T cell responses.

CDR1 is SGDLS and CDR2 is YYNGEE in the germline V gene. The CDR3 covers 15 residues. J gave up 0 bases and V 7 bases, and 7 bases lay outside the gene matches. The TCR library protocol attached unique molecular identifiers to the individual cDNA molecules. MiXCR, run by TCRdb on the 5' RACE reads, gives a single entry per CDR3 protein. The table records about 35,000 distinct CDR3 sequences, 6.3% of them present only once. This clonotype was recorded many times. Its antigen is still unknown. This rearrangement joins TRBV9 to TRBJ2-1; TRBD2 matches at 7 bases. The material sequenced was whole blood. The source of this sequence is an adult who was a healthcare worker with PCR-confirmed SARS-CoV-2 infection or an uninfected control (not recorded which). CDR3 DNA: TGTGCCAGCGGGGAGGGGCTCAGCTCCTACAATGAGCAGTTCTTC. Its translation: CASGEGLSSYNEQFF.